Below, 19 T cell receptor beta chains from the same sample are listed, as sequenced in a study of cytomegalovirus exposure and HLA in healthy donors. PCR amplification relied on 60 Vbeta primers (plus 13 Jbeta primers). Sequencing was performed with immunoSEQ multiplex PCR; in TCRdb, only in-frame clones are kept and a portion is missing. The sample shows tens of thousands of clones, approximately 82% of them seen only once. The sample taken for sequencing was PBMCs. The receptor source for this set is a man in his forties or fifties in good health and CMV-seronegative.

The chain links TRBV19 to TRBJ2-1; TRBD1 matches 7 bases. This CDR3 is 16 amino acids long. CDR1 and CDR2 (germline): LNHDA, SQIVND (reference sequence). V lost 6 bases to trimming and J lost 0 bases; unmatched junction nucleotides: 8. This CDR3 reads CASRGGQASSYNEQFF. The CDR3 DNA reads as TGTGCCAGTAGGGGCGGACAGGCTAGCTCCTACAATGAGCAGTTCTTC.

This sequence joins TRBV2 and TRBJ1-2, with D unclear. Looked up from germline, CDR1 is SNHLY and CDR2 is FYNNEI. The CDR3 totals 15 residues. V was clipped by 1 base and J by 13 bases, with 22 bases between them. CDR3 nucleotides: TGTGCCAGCAGTGAAGAAGGGAGGGTAGCAGCTAGGTGCACCTTC. Its translation is CASSEEGRVAARCTF.

The chain has TRBV7-2 and TRBJ2-5, with TRBD1 matching over 8 bases. V shed 4 bases and J 5 bases; nucleotides not matched to a gene: 18. The CDR3 sequence is 18 residues long. Germline assignment: CDR1 SGHTA and CDR2 FQGNSA. In nucleotides, the CDR3 is TGTGCCAGCAGCTCAAAGGGGGACCGGGACAGGTGGAAGGAGACCCAGTACTTC. It specifies CASSSKGDRDRWKETQYF.

The gene calls are TRBV7-6 and TRBJ2-3, with D possibly being TRBD2 (7 bases). Germline CDR1 is SGHVS and CDR2 is FNYEAQ. Trimming shortened V by 1 base and J by 6 bases, and 11 bases separated the two germline ends. There are 14 residues in the CDR3. DNA for the CDR3: TGTGCCAGCAGCTTAGGTGGGGGGGCCGATACGCAGTATTTT. Translated: CASSLGGGADTQYF.

V and J are TRBV9 and TRBJ1-6; weak D call: TRBD1 (5 bases). CDR1 is SGDLS, CDR2 YYNGEE, per germline. Trimming shortened V by 0 bases and J by 6 bases, and 7 bases separated the two germline ends. The CDR3 loop spans 14 amino acids. The DNA of the CDR3 is TGTGCCAGCAGCGTAGGTCAGGGTAATTCACCCCTCCACTTT. Protein product: CASSVGQGNSPLHF. Full variable domain (rest looked up from reference TRBV9 and TRBJ1-6): DSGVTQTPKHLITATGQRVTLRCSPRSGDLSVYWYQQSLDQGLQFLIQYYNGEERAKGNILERFSAQQFPDLHSELNLSSLELGDSALYFCASSVGQGNSPLHFGNGTRLTVT.

The chain is built from TRBV15 and TRBJ1-5, with D perhaps TRBD1 (6 bases). Per germline, CDR1 LNHNV and CDR2 YYDKDF (reference sequence). The CDR3 loop spans 15 amino acids. Deletions cut 4 bases from V and 5 bases from J, with 15 bases between. CDR3 sequence reads: CATSTESRGHQPQHF. The DNA of the CDR3 is TGTGCCACCAGCACCGAATCGCGGGGGCATCAGCCCCAGCATTTT.

This clone has a single count. The rearrangement links TRBV6-5 to TRBJ2-5; 9 nucleotides line up with TRBD2. The assigned J gene may be wrong: the sequence end matches TRBJ2-7 better. The CDR3 has 15 amino acids. Germline values: CDR1 MNHEY, CDR2 SVGAGI. CDR3 coding DNA: TGTGCCAGCAGCTCTCCTCGCGGGGGGGGATACGAGCAGTACTTC. Its protein product is CASSSPRGGGYEQYF.

The chain joins TRBV10-3 to TRBJ2-1; 8 bases line up with TRBD2. Germline values: CDR1 ENHRY, CDR2 SYGVKD. Unmatched junction bases numbered 8, after V lost 5 bases and J lost 8 bases. This CDR3 region has 14 residues. Here the CDR3 DNA reads TGTGCCATCAGTAGGGGCGGGAGGAAGGATGAGCAGTTCTTC. Translating gives CAISRGGRKDEQFF.

The chain is built from TRBV28 and TRBJ1-6, with unresolved D. With 2 bases removed from V and 8 bases from J, the gap between germline ends came to 25 bases. The CDR3 runs to 19 residues. From germline, CDR1 is MDHEN and CDR2 SYDVKM. DNA of the CDR3: TGTGCCAGCAGTTTAACTTTAACAGAACTAGATAGAGCAGATTCACCCCTCCACTTT. This encodes CASSLTLTELDRADSPLHF.

The CDR3 here is CASSPGTGFSYEQYF. The DNA for the CDR3 is TGTGCCAGCTCACCAGGGACAGGATTCTCCTACGAGCAGTACTTC. This rearrangement joins TRBV18 to TRBJ2-7; TRBD1 matches 8 bases. V was clipped by 2 bases and J by 0 bases; unmatched bases: 3. Germline values: CDR1 KGHSH, CDR2 LQKENI. This CDR3 is 15 amino acids long.

The chain is built from TRBV7-2 and TRBJ2-2, with TRBD2 as a possible D gene (6 bases). The V gene's germline CDR1 is SGHTA and CDR2 FQGNSA. This CDR3 is 16 amino acids long. V shed 1 base and J shed 0 bases, with 9 bases lying between them. The chain's CDR3 is CASSLVGGANTGELFF. The CDR3 nucleotides are TGTGCCAGCAGCTTAGTAGGCGGGGCGAACACCGGGGAGCTGTTTTTT.

A single count supports this clone. The J gene is TRBJ2-3, the V gene TRBV29-1; a possible D gene is TRBD1 (5 bases). The V end lost 6 bases, the J end lost 7 bases, and 11 bases lay between the germline ends. This CDR3 region has 11 residues. Germline V gene sequence: CDR1 SQVTM, CDR2 ANQGSEA. This CDR3 is CSVNPGNTQYF. The CDR3 DNA reads TGCAGCGTAAACCCAGGGAATACGCAGTATTTT.

The chain carries TRBV13 and TRBJ2-2; 10 nucleotides align to TRBD2. The germline V gene has CDR1 PRHDT and CDR2 FYEKMQ (reference sequence). This CDR3 has 16 residues. Losses at the gene ends were 3 bases for V and 5 bases for J; bases not matched to a gene: 6. This chain's CDR3 is CASSFTSGELTGELFF. As DNA, the CDR3 is TGTGCCAGCAGCTTCACTAGCGGGGAACTAACCGGGGAGCTGTTTTTT.

The rearrangement links TRBV6-1 to TRBJ2-3; D possibly corresponds to TRBD1 (7 bases). Trimming removed 7 bases at V and 4 bases at J, with 12 bases between. The CDR3 is 13 amino acids. Germline V gene sequence: CDR1 MNHNS, CDR2 SASEGT. The CDR3: CASNWRGPDTQYF. The CDR3 nucleotides are TGTGCCAGCAACTGGAGGGGGCCAGATACGCAGTATTTT.

This clone was counted a few times. This sequence joins TRBV6-4 and TRBJ2-1; D not certain. V lost 0 bases, J lost 7 bases, and 10 bases lay in between. Germline V CDR1 and CDR2: MRHNA, SNTAGT. The length of the CDR3 is 14 residues. The CDR3 is CASSDSNGLNEQFF. In DNA, the CDR3 is TGTGCCAGCAGTGACTCGAACGGGTTGAATGAGCAGTTCTTC.

V and J are TRBV6-1 and TRBJ2-7; the D gene is possibly TRBD2 (5 bases). The CDR3 contains 14 residues. The ends were cut back, 3 bases at V and 2 bases at J, with 11 bases in the middle. Germline values: CDR1 MNHNS, CDR2 SASEGT. Here the CDR3 reads CASSDPPGAYEQYF. CDR3 DNA sequence: TGTGCCAGCAGTGACCCGCCCGGGGCCTACGAGCAGTACTTC.

This sequence joins TRBV2 and TRBJ1-5; the D gene is possibly TRBD1 (5 bases). Germline V CDR1 and CDR2: SNHLY, FYNNEI. The ends were cut back, 6 bases at V and 7 bases at J, with 13 bases in the middle. This CDR3 spans 13 amino acids. CDR3 residues: CASRYQGIQPQHF. The CDR3 DNA sequence: TGTGCCAGCAGGTACCAGGGAATCCAGCCCCAGCATTTT.

Worth noting for this clone: The junction differs from germline at one of its ends, possibly a read error. The identical CDR3 is also encoded by other nucleotide sequences in the sample. V and J are TRBV6-1 and TRBJ2-4; 8 bases fit TRBD2. From germline, CDR1 is MNHNS and CDR2 SASEGT. This CDR3 spans 17 amino acids. CDR3 DNA sequence: TGTGCCAGCAGTGAAAGAGGCGGGGGGCCTGGCAAAAACATTCAGTACTTT. Amino acids: CASSERGGGPGKNIQYF.

V gene TRBV30 combines with J gene TRBJ1-5; 11 nucleotides match TRBD1. Germline V gives CDR1 GTSNPN, CDR2 SVGIG (reference sequence). This CDR3 has 17 residues. J was trimmed by 5 bases and V by 3 bases; bases with no gene match: 12. The CDR3 sequence: CAWSQGQGGRSDQPQHF. The CDR3 nucleotides are TGTGCCTGGAGCCAGGGACAGGGGGGAAGATCGGATCAGCCCCAGCATTTT.